These T cell receptor beta chains were read from a single sample in a study of blood T cell repertoires in COVID-19. Profiled with immunoSEQ multiplex PCR; TCRdb holds only in-frame clones, not every one. The data show fewer than 350,000 clones, with about nine tenths seen just once and less than 15% held by the top ten. The sequenced material came from peripheral blood. The receptors shown here come from a woman in her 30s with COVID-19, enrolled during active disease. CDR3s include the opening cysteine and the closing phenylalanine or tryptophan. The D gene is left open where the match is weak. Only some rows state a clone size, as once, few, many or a class for expanded clones.

length: 13
J: TRBJ1-5
size: NA
V: TRBV5-1
D: NA
CDR3: CASSVVGDQPQHF
DNA: TGCGCCAGCAGTGTTGTAGGGGATCAGCCCCAGCATTTT

length: 14
J: TRBJ2-1
size: NA
V: TRBV11-2
D: NA
CDR3: CASSSTTAYNEQFF
DNA: TGTGCCAGCAGCTCCACGACAGCCTACAATGAGCAGTTCTTC

length: 14
J: TRBJ1-4
size: NA
V: TRBV6-1
D: NA
CDR3: CASSESDGNEKLFF
DNA: TGTGCCAGCAGTGAGTCCGACGGGAATGAAAAACTGTTTTTT

length: 11
J: TRBJ2-7
size: NA
V: TRBV12-1
D: NA
CDR3: CASTSLYEQYF
DNA: TGTGCCAGCACCTCCCTCTACGAGCAGTACTTC

length: 14
J: TRBJ1-5
size: NA
V: TRBV4-1
D: NA
CDR3: CASSHRQENQPQHF
DNA: TGCGCCAGCAGCCATAGACAGGAAAATCAGCCCCAGCATTTT

length: 14
J: TRBJ1-1
size: once
V: TRBV15
D: TRBD1
CDR3: CATSRRTGDTEAFF
DNA: TGTGCCACCAGCAGGAGGACAGGGGACACTGAAGCTTTCTTT

length: 16
J: TRBJ2-5
size: NA
V: TRBV7-2
D: TRBD1
CDR3: CASSLGGGTGMATQYF
DNA: TGTGCCAGCAGCTTAGGGGGCGGGACAGGGATGGCGACCCAGTACTTC

length: 12
J: TRBJ1-2
size: once
V: TRBV30
D: NA
CDR3: CAWSRQGYGYTF
DNA: TGTGCCTGGAGTAGGCAGGGTTATGGCTACACCTTC

length: 15
J: TRBJ1-1
size: once
V: TRBV4-1
D: TRBD1
CDR3: CASSQGTGMNTEAFF
DNA: TGCGCCAGCAGCCAGGGGACAGGGATGAACACTGAAGCTTTCTTT

length: 13
J: TRBJ1-2
size: NA
V: TRBV12-3/TRBV12-4
D: NA
CDR3: CASSFQGSYGYTF
DNA: TGTGCCAGCAGTTTCCAGGGATCCTATGGCTACACCTTC

length: 14
J: TRBJ2-4
size: NA
V: TRBV28
D: NA
CDR3: CASRNSLAKNIQYF
DNA: TGTGCCAGCCGTAATTCTTTAGCCAAAAACATTCAGTACTTC

length: 15
J: TRBJ1-1
size: few
V: TRBV15
D: TRBD1
CDR3: CATSRGDRGGSEAFF
DNA: TGTGCCACCAGCAGAGGGGACAGGGGAGGATCTGAAGCTTTCTTT

length: 14
J: TRBJ1-3
size: NA
V: TRBV6-6
D: NA
CDR3: CASSYYQNGNTIYF
DNA: TGTGCCAGCAGTTACTATCAGAATGGAAACACCATATATTTT

length: 13
J: TRBJ2-7
size: once
V: TRBV2
D: NA
CDR3: CASRPPAGYEQYF
DNA: TGTGCCAGCAGACCCCCGGCGGGCTACGAGCAGTACTTC

length: 15
J: TRBJ1-3
size: NA
V: TRBV6-5
D: NA
CDR3: CASSQGLWGGNTIYF
DNA: TGTGCCAGCAGCCAGGGTCTATGGGGTGGAAACACCATATATTTT

length: 17
J: TRBJ1-2
size: NA
V: TRBV28
D: TRBD1
CDR3: CASSLMFPGTGTYGYTF
DNA: TGTGCCAGCAGTTTGATGTTCCCCGGGACAGGGACCTATGGCTACACCTTC

length: 16
J: TRBJ2-1
size: NA
V: TRBV30
D: TRBD1
CDR3: CAWSVRGQGAYNEQFF
DNA: TGTGCCTGGAGTGTACGAGGACAGGGAGCTTACAATGAGCAGTTCTTC

length: 15
J: TRBJ1-2
size: once
V: TRBV3-1/TRBV3-2
D: TRBD1
CDR3: CASSPRGSYGTGKTF
DNA: TGTGCCAGCAGCCCAAGGGGTTCCTACGGGACAGGGAAGACCTTC

length: 14
J: TRBJ2-1
size: NA
V: TRBV27
D: NA
CDR3: CASSFGLASNEQFF
DNA: TGTGCCAGCAGTTTCGGGCTAGCAAGTAATGAGCAGTTCTTC

length: 14
J: TRBJ2-7
size: NA
V: TRBV10-3
D: TRBD1
CDR3: CAIRPRTGGGEQYF
DNA: TGTGCCATCAGACCAAGGACAGGGGGAGGCGAGCAGTACTTC

length: 17
J: TRBJ1-1
size: NA
V: TRBV28
D: NA
CDR3: CASSLVRYLPQNTEAFF
DNA: TGTGCCAGCAGTTTGGTGCGCTACCTTCCTCAGAACACTGAAGCTTTCTTT

length: 13
J: TRBJ2-5
size: NA
V: TRBV29-1
D: NA
CDR3: CSVESGGKETQYF
DNA: TGCAGCGTTGAAAGCGGAGGGAAGGAGACCCAGTACTTC

length: 12
J: TRBJ2-1
size: few
V: TRBV19
D: NA
CDR3: CATMAGRNEQFF
DNA: TGTGCCACCATGGCGGGCCGCAATGAGCAGTTCTTC

length: 15
J: TRBJ1-1
size: few
V: TRBV6-5
D: NA
CDR3: CASSYSRGSGTEAFF
DNA: TGTGCCAGCAGTTACTCGCGGGGAAGTGGGACTGAAGCTTTCTTT

length: 16
J: TRBJ1-2
size: NA
V: TRBV5-5
D: NA
CDR3: CASSSQPGRENYGYTF
DNA: TGTGCCAGCAGCTCACAGCCGGGCCGGGAAAACTATGGCTACACCTTC

length: 15
J: TRBJ2-7
size: NA
V: TRBV6-5
D: TRBD1
CDR3: CASSPGTGGSYEQYF
DNA: TGTGCCAGCAGTCCCGGGACAGGGGGTTCCTACGAGCAGTACTTC

length: 12
J: TRBJ1-6
size: NA
V: TRBV7-9
D: NA
CDR3: CASSFGDSPLHF
DNA: TGTGCCAGCAGCTTCGGGGATTCACCCCTCCACTTT

length: 15
J: TRBJ2-2
size: NA
V: TRBV7-9
D: NA
CDR3: CASSLVAGATGELFF
DNA: TGTGCCAGCAGCTTAGTTGCAGGGGCCACCGGGGAGCTGTTTTTT

length: 13
J: TRBJ1-2
size: once
V: TRBV12-3/TRBV12-4
D: NA
CDR3: CASTLGGVDGYTF
DNA: TGTGCCAGCACCCTAGGGGGGGTCGATGGCTACACCTTC

length: 16
J: TRBJ2-3
size: NA
V: TRBV29-1
D: TRBD2
CDR3: CSGNLLAGGPQDPQYF
DNA: TGCAGCGGCAACTTACTAGCGGGGGGCCCCCAAGACCCGCAGTATTTT

length: 15
J: TRBJ1-4
size: NA
V: TRBV2
D: NA
CDR3: CASSNIGETNEKLFF
DNA: TGTGCCAGCAGTAATATAGGGGAAACTAATGAAAAACTGTTTTTT